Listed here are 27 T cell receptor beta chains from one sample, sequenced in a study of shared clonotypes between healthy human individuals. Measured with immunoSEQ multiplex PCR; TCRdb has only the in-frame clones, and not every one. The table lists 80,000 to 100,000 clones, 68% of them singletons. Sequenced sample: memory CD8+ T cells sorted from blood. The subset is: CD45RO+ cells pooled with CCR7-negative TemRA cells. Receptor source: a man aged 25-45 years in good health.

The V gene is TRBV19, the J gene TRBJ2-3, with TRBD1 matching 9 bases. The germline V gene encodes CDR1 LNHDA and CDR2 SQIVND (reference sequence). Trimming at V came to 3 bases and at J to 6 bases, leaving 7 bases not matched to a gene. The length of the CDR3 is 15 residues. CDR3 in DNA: TGTGCCAGTAGTATCACCGGGACAGGGAGCGATACGCAGTATTTT. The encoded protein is CASSITGTGSDTQYF.

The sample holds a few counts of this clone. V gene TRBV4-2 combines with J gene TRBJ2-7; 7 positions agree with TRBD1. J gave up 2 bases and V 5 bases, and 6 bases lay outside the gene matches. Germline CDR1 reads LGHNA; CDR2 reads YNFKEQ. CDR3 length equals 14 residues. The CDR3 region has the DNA TGTGCCAGCAGCAGACCGGGACAGCCCTACGAGCAGTACTTC. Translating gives CASSRPGQPYEQYF.

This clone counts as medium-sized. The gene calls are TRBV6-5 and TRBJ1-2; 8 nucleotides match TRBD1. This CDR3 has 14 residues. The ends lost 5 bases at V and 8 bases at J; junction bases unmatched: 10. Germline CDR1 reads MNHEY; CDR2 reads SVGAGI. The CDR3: CASSPQGGREGYTF. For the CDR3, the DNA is TGTGCCAGCAGTCCACAGGGGGGCCGAGAAGGCTACACCTTC.

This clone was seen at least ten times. CDR3 sequence (DNA): TGCGCCAGCAGTGAACAACAGGGACCCTACAATGAGCAGTTCTTC. Translated: CASSEQQGPYNEQFF. The rearrangement links TRBV10-1 to TRBJ2-1; tentatively, D is TRBD1 (6 bases). The CDR3 length is 15 residues. Germline-derived CDR1 and CDR2 are WNHNN and SYGVQD (reference sequence). V was clipped by 3 bases and J by 2 bases, with 11 bases between them.

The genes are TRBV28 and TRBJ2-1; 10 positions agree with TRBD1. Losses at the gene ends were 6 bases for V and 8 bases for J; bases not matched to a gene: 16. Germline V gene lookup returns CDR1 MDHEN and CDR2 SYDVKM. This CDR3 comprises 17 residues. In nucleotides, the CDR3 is TGTGCCAGCAGCCCCCGGGACAGGGGTAGGGATTCGGATGAGCAGTTCTTC. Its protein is CASSPRDRGRDSDEQFF.

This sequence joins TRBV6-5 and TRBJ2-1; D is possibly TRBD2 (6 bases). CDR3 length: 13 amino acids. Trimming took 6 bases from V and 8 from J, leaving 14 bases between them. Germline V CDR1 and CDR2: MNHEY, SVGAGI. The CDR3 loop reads CASSPPLAYEQFF. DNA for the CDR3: TGTGCCAGCAGCCCCCCCCTAGCGTATGAGCAGTTCTTC.

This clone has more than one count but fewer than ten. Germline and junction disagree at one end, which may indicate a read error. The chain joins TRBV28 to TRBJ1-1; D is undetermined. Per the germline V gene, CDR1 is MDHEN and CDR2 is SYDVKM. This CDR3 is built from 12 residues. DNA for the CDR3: TGTGCCAGCAGTCCCCCGAACAGTGAAGCTTTCTTT. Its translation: CASSPPNSEAFF. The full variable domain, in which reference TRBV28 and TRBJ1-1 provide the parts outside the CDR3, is DVKVTQSSRYLVKRTGEKVFLECVQDMDHENMFWYRQDPGLGLRLIYFSYDVKMKEKGDIPEGYSVSREKKERFSLILESASTNQTSMYLCASSPPNSEAFFGQGTRLTVV.

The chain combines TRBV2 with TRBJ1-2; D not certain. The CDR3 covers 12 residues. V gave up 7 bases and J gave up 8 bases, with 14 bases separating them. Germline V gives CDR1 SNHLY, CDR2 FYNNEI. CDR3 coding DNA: TGTGCCAGCACGGTAGGAGGGCTGGGCTACACCTTC. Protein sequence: CASTVGGLGYTF. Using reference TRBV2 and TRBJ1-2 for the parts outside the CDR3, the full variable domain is EPEVTQTPSHQVTQMGQEVILRCVPISNHLYFYWYRQILGQKVEFLVSFYNNEISEKSEIFDDQFSVERPDGSNFTLKIRSTKLEDSAMYFCASTVGGLGYTFGSGTRLTVV.

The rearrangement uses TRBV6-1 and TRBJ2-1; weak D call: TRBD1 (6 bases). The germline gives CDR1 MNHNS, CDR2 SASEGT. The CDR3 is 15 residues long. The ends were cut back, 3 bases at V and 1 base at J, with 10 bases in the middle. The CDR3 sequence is CASSDGTKSYNEQFF. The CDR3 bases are TGTGCCAGCAGTGACGGGACAAAATCCTACAATGAGCAGTTCTTC.

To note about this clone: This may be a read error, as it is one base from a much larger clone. CDR3 region: CASRPGRPVGKTQYF. CDR3 bases: TGTGCCAGCAGACCCGGCCGTCCGGTGGGAAAGACCCAGTACTTC. This chain uses TRBV27 with TRBJ2-5; no definite D call. The CDR3 is made up of 15 amino acids. V was cut by 6 bases and J by 6 bases, with 20 bases left in between. Germline CDR1 is MNHEY and CDR2 is SMNVEV (reference sequence).

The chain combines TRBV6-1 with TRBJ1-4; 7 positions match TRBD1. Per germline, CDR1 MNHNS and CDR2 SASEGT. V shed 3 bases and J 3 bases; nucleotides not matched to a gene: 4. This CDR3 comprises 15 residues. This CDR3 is CASSDWDSSNEKLFF. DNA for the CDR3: TGTGCCAGCAGTGATTGGGACAGCTCTAATGAAAAACTGTTTTTT.

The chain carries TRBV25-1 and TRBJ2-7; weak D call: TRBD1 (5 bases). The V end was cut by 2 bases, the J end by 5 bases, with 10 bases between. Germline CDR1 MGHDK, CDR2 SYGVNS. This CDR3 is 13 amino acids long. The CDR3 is CASSEGQGNEQYF. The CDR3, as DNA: TGTGCCAGCAGTGAAGGACAAGGAAACGAGCAGTACTTC.

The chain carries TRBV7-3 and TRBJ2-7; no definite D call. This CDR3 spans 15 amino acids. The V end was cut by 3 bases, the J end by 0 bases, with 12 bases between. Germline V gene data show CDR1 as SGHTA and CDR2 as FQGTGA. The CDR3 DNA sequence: TGTGCCAGCAGCTTGCTCCCTGACGACTCCTACGAGCAGTACTTC. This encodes CASSLLPDDSYEQYF. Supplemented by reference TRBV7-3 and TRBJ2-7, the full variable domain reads GAGVSQTPSNKVTEKGKYVELRCDPISGHTALYWYRQSLGQGPEFLIYFQGTGAADDSGLPNDRFFAVRPEGSVSTLKIQRTERGDSAVYLCASSLLPDDSYEQYFGPGTRLTVT.

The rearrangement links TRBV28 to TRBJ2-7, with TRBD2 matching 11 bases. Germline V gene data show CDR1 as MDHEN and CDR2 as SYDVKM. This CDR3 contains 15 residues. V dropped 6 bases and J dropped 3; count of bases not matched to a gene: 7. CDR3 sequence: CASSPPGLAVYEQYF. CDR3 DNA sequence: TGTGCCAGCAGCCCACCGGGACTAGCGGTCTACGAGCAGTACTTC.

The CDR3 bases are TGTGCCAGCAGCCCCGATACATCTATCTACGAGCAGTACTTC. Its translation: CASSPDTSIYEQYF. V gene TRBV28 combines with J gene TRBJ2-7, with D unresolved. The CDR3 is 14 residues long. The V gene's germline CDR1 is MDHEN and CDR2 SYDVKM. Trimming took 6 bases from V and 3 from J, leaving 15 bases between them.

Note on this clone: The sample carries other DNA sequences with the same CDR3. The CDR3 coding sequence is TGTGCCAGCAGTTACTCTACGGAGACCCAGTACTTC. Translation: CASSYSTETQYF. V gene TRBV6-5 combines with J gene TRBJ2-5, with D hard to call. The germline gives CDR1 MNHEY, CDR2 SVGAGI. V was shortened by 0 bases and J by 5 bases, with 4 bases between the two germline ends. The CDR3 totals 12 residues.

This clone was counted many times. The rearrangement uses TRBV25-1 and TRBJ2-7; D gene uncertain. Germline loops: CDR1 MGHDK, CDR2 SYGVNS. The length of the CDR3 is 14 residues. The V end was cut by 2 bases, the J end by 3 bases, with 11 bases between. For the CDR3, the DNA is TGTGCCAGCAGTGAAACGAGTCGCAACTACGAGCAGTACTTC. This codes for CASSETSRNYEQYF.

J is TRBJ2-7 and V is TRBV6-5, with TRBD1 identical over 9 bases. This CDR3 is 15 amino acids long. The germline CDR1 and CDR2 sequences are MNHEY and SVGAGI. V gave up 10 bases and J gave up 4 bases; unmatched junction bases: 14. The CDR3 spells CATIGAGTGKYEQYF. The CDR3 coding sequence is TGTGCCACCATCGGGGCTGGGACAGGGAAATACGAGCAGTACTTC.

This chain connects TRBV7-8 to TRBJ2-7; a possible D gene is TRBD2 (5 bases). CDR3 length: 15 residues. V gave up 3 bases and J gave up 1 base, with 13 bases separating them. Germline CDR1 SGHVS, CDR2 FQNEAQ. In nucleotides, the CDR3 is TGTGCCAGCAGCTTGAGTCATGGAGGATCCTACGAGCAGTACTTC. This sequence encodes CASSLSHGGSYEQYF.

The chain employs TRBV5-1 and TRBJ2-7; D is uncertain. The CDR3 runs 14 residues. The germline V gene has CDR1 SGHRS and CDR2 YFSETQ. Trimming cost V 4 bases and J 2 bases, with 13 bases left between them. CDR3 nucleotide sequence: TGCGCCAGCAGCCAAACAGTTACGGCCTACGAGCAGTACTTC. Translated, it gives CASSQTVTAYEQYF.

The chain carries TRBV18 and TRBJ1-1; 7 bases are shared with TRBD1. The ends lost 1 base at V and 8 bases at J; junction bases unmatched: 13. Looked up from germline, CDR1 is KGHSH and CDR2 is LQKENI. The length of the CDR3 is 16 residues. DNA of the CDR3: TGTGCCAGCTCACCACGAGCCATTTTGACAGGGACCGAAGCTTTCTTT. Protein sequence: CASSPRAILTGTEAFF.

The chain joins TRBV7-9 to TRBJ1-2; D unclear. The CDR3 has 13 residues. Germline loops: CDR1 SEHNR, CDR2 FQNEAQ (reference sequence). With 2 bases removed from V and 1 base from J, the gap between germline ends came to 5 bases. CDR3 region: CASSLNLNYGYTF. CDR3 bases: TGTGCCAGCAGCTTAAACCTTAACTATGGCTACACCTTC.

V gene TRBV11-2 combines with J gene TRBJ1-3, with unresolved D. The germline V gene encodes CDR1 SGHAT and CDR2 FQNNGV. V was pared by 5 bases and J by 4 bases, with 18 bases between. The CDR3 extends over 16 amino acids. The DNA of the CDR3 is TGTGCCAGCAGCCCCAACGATTTTGGATTAGGAAACACCATATATTTT. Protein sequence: CASSPNDFGLGNTIYF.

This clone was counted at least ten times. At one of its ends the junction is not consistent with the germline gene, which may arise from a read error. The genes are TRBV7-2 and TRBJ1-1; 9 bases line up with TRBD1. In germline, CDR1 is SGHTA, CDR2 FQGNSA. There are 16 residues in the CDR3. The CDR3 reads CASSLGGTGSNAEAFF. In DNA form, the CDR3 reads TGTGCCAGCAGCTTAGGCGGGACAGGGTCGAACGCTGAAGCTTTCTTT.

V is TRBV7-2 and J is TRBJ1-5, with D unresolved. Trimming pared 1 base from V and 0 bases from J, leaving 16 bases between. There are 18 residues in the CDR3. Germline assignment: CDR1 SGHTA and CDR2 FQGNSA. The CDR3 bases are TGTGCCAGCAGCTTAGACGGGGTTTCCTACTATAGCAATCAGCCCCAGCATTTT. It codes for CASSLDGVSYYSNQPQHF.

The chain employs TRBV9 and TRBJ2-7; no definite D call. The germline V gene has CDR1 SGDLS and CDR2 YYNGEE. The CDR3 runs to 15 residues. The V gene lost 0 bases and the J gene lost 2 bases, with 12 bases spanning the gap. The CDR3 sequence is CASSVEPTTAYEQYF. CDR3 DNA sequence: TGTGCCAGCAGCGTAGAGCCCACTACTGCCTACGAGCAGTACTTC.

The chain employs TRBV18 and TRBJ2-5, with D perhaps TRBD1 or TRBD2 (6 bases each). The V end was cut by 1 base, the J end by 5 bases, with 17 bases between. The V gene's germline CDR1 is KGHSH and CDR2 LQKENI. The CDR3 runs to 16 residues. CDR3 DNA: TGTGCCAGCTCACCACGCCCGGGGGCAGGGGAGGAGACCCAGTACTTC. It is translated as CASSPRPGAGEETQYF.